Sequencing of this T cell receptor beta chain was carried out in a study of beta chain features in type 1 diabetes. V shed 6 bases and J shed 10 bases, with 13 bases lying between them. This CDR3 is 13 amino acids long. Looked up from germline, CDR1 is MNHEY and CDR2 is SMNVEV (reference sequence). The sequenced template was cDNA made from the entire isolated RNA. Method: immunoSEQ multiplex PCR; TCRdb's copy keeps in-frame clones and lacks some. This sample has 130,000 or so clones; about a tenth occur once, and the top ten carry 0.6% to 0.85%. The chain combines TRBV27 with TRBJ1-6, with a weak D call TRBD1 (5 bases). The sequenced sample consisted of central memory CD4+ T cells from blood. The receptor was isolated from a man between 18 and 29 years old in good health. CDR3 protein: CASSPRANSPLHF. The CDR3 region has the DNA TGTGCCAGCAGCCCCAGGGCCAACTCACCCCTCCACTTT.